This is a list of T cell receptor beta chains from one sample in a study of T-cell reconstitution after alpha-beta-depleted transplantation in children. TCRdb fed the PCR reads into MiXCR, producing one record per CDR3 protein. The sample has over 85,000 distinct CDR3 sequences, roughly 7.2% seen once; the top ten hold approximately 16%. Material: PBMCs, obtained before TCRalphabeta/CD19-depleted stem cell transplant. Receptors were obtained from a boy aged 2 to 10 with acute lymphoblastic leukemia, due to receive a stem cell transplant. CDR3s include the opening cysteine and the closing phenylalanine or tryptophan. The D gene is left open where the match is weak. Only part of the rows carry a size: once, few, many, or a class if the clone is expanded.

j_call,v_call,d_call,clone_size,cdr3_nt,cdr3_aa
TRBJ2-5,TRBV6-1,TRBD2,NA,TGTGCCAGCACCCTACTAGCGGGGGGCTTGGAGACCCAGTACTTC,CASTLLAGGLETQYF
TRBJ1-5,TRBV28,NA,many,TGTGCCAGCAGGGCACAGGGACATAGCAATCAGCCCCAGCATTTT,CASRAQGHSNQPQHF
TRBJ2-7,TRBV2,NA,NA,TGTGCCAGCAGTGAACCGGCGGATCAGTACTTC,CASSEPADQYF
TRBJ1-1,TRBV7-2,TRBD1,few,TGTGCCAGCAGCGCACAGGGGGCAGACACTGAAGCTTTCTTT,CASSAQGADTEAFF
TRBJ2-7,TRBV7-9,TRBD1,NA,TGTGCCAGCAGCTTAGCGGGACAGTACTCCTACGAGCAGTACTTC,CASSLAGQYSYEQYF
TRBJ2-2,TRBV4-1,NA,NA,TGCGCCAGCAGCCAAGGGCAGAGAAACACCGGGGAGCTGTTTTTT,CASSQGQRNTGELFF
TRBJ2-7,TRBV19,NA,NA,TGTGCCAGTAGTGCCGCCCAGGGGAACGAGCAGTACTTC,CASSAAQGNEQYF
TRBJ1-5,TRBV7-9,TRBD1,few,TGTGCCAGCAGCTCACCGCGATCGGACAGGAACGGGCCCCAGCATTTT,CASSSPRSDRNGPQHF
TRBJ2-5,TRBV21-1,NA,few,TGTGCCAATGGACAGAGGACACAAGAGACCCAGTACTTC,CANGQRTQETQYF
TRBJ2-3,TRBV9,NA,many,TGTGCCAGCAGCGAAACCCCCACAGATACGCAGTATTTT,CASSETPTDTQYF
TRBJ1-6,TRBV4-3,NA,few,TGCGCCAGCAGCCAAGACCCGAACGGCAGGACACCCCTCCACTTT,CASSQDPNGRTPLHF
TRBJ1-1,TRBV25-1,TRBD1,NA,TGTGCCAGCCGAACAGGGGTGAACACTGAAGCTTTCTTT,CASRTGVNTEAFF
TRBJ1-2,TRBV28,NA,few,TGTGCCAGCAGTTTACGGGAGGGCAGAGGCTACACCTTC,CASSLREGRGYTF
TRBJ2-1,TRBV2,NA,NA,TGTGCCACCTTGGAGGGCAGGGCCTACAATGAGCAGTTCTTC,CATLEGRAYNEQFF
TRBJ2-2,TRBV5-5,TRBD2,many,TGTGCCAGCAGCTTGCGGGGGGGCCTCACCGGGGAGCTGTTTTTT,CASSLRGGLTGELFF
TRBJ2-7,TRBV20-1,NA,NA,TGCAGTGCTTGGGACCGAGCCTACGAGCAGTACTTC,CSAWDRAYEQYF
TRBJ2-3,TRBV9,NA,few,TGTGCCAGCAGCGTAGCCAGTACGGGGGCGACAGATACGCAGTATTTT,CASSVASTGATDTQYF
TRBJ1-4,TRBV29-1,TRBD1,NA,TGCAGCGTTGGCGACAGGGGGACAACTAATGAAAAACTGTTTTTT,CSVGDRGTTNEKLFF
TRBJ2-3,TRBV20-1,NA,many,TGCAGTGCGGACGGACTCGCACGCACAGATACGCAGTATTTT,CSADGLARTDTQYF
TRBJ2-3,TRBV6-4,NA,many,TGTGCCAGCAGTACCGCAGGGGACGGCACAGATACGCAGTATTTT,CASSTAGDGTDTQYF
TRBJ2-5,TRBV20-1,NA,few,TGCAGTGCTAGAGATTCCCGGGGCCCACAAGAGACCCAGTACTTC,CSARDSRGPQETQYF
TRBJ2-1,TRBV9,TRBD2,many,TGTGCCAGCGGACTAGACAATGAGCAGTTCTTC,CASGLDNEQFF
TRBJ2-2,TRBV2,NA,many,TGTGCCAGCAGTGAAGGTCTCGGGACGAACACCGGGGAGCTGTTTTTT,CASSEGLGTNTGELFF
TRBJ2-3,TRBV20-1,TRBD2,NA,TGCAGTGAACAGTCGTCTAGCGGGGGCACAGATACGCAGTATTTT,CSEQSSSGGTDTQYF
TRBJ1-2,TRBV4-2,TRBD1,NA,TGTGCCAGCAGCCGACAGGGGGCCTATGGCTACACCTTC,CASSRQGAYGYTF
TRBJ2-2,TRBV5-1,NA,many,TGCGCCAGCAGCTTGGAGGTGGAGCTGTTTTTT,CASSLEVELFF
TRBJ1-1,TRBV12-3/TRBV12-4,NA,NA,TGTGCCAGCAGTGCCCGTGGGGAGGACACTGAAGCTTTCTTT,CASSARGEDTEAFF
TRBJ2-6,TRBV7-8,NA,many,TGTGCCAGCAGCTTAGCGCTTAGGGCAGGGAGGCCTGGGGCCAACGTCCTGACTTTC,CASSLALRAGRPGANVLTF
TRBJ1-2,TRBV5-1,NA,many,TGCGCCAGCAGGCCCGCGGGGGGAGTTAACTATGGCTACACCTTC,CASRPAGGVNYGYTF
TRBJ2-3,TRBV15,NA,few,TGTGCCACCAGCAGCCTTCGCACAGATACGCAGTATTTT,CATSSLRTDTQYF
TRBJ1-1,TRBV5-4,TRBD1,many,TGTGCCAGCAGCTTTCCCGGACAGGGAGGAACTGAAGCTTTCTTT,CASSFPGQGGTEAFF
TRBJ2-2,TRBV4-3,NA,NA,TGCGCCAGCAGCTGGGGAACGGGAGACACCGGGGAGCTGTTTTTT,CASSWGTGDTGELFF
TRBJ2-1,TRBV5-1,NA,many,TGCGCCAGCAGCCCCCGGGACACACTTTACAATGAGCAGTTCTTC,CASSPRDTLYNEQFF
TRBJ1-1,TRBV19,NA,NA,TGTGCCAGTAGTGCGGGAAGGGGTACTGAAGCTTTCTTT,CASSAGRGTEAFF
TRBJ1-1,TRBV20-1,NA,many,TGCAGTGCTAGAAGGACAGCGATCAACACTGAAGCTTTCTTT,CSARRTAINTEAFF
TRBJ2-4,TRBV5-1,TRBD2,many,TGCGCCAGCAGCTTGGCCAGGCTAGCGGGGGAAAACATTCAGTACTTC,CASSLARLAGENIQYF
TRBJ2-1,TRBV9,NA,many,TGTGCCAGCAGCCGGGGGGCTTCAAATGAGCAGTTCTTC,CASSRGASNEQFF
TRBJ2-1,TRBV7-9,NA,few,TGTGCCAGCACCCCGCGGCGGTACTACAATGAGCAGTTCTTC,CASTPRRYYNEQFF
TRBJ2-1,TRBV4-3,TRBD2,many,TGCGCCAGCAGCCAAGACCTAGCGGGGGGGCCCGTTGAGCAGTTCTTC,CASSQDLAGGPVEQFF
TRBJ2-7,TRBV7-2,TRBD1,many,TGTGCCAGCAGCGTAATGGGGACAGCGGCTTACGAGCAGTACTTC,CASSVMGTAAYEQYF
TRBJ2-1,TRBV5-6,TRBD1,many,TGTGCCAGCAGGTCGGGACAGGGACTCTACAATGAGCAGTTCTTC,CASRSGQGLYNEQFF
TRBJ2-5,TRBV9,TRBD1,NA,TGTGCCAGCAGCCCCCGACAGGGAACAGTAGAGACCCAGTACTTC,CASSPRQGTVETQYF
TRBJ2-1,TRBV4-2,TRBD2,few,TGTGCCAGCAGCCCGCGGGGGGAAGCGGGGGCCACCCGATCCTACAATGAGCAGTTCTTC,CASSPRGEAGATRSYNEQFF
TRBJ2-3,TRBV7-9,NA,many,TGTGCCAGCAGCCGAGGACTGTCGCTTACTAGCACAGATACGCAGTATTTT,CASSRGLSLTSTDTQYF
TRBJ2-7,TRBV7-9,TRBD1,medium-sized,TGTGCCAGCAGGGACAGGTCCTACGAGCAGTACTTC,CASRDRSYEQYF
TRBJ2-1,TRBV4-3,TRBD2,NA,TGCGCCAGCAGCCAAGGCGCAGGGACTAGCGGGTACAATGAGCAGTTCTTC,CASSQGAGTSGYNEQFF
TRBJ1-3,TRBV20-1,NA,NA,TGCAGTGCCAGTAGAGCATCTGGAAACACCATATATTTT,CSASRASGNTIYF
TRBJ2-1,TRBV12-3/TRBV12-4,TRBD1,NA,TGTGCCAGCAGTTTTTCCTACAGCAGGGGGCGGCCTGAGCAGTTCTTC,CASSFSYSRGRPEQFF
TRBJ1-6,TRBV20-1,TRBD1,many,TGCAGTGCCCTCAGGGGGGTGGATAATTCACCCCTCCACTTT,CSALRGVDNSPLHF
TRBJ2-2,TRBV4-2,TRBD1,few,TGTGCCAGCAGCCAATCCCCGGGACAGGGTACCGGGGAGCTGTTTTTT,CASSQSPGQGTGELFF
TRBJ1-2,TRBV5-1,NA,many,TGCGCCAGCAGCTCTTTCCAGGGCGGCTATGGCTACACCTTC,CASSSFQGGYGYTF
TRBJ1-1,TRBV3-1,NA,NA,TGTGCCAGCAGCCAAGTCGTGACCTCCTTAGCTTTCTTT,CASSQVVTSLAFF
TRBJ2-5,TRBV20-1,NA,few,TGCAGTGCTAGAGAAGGGGGCGGGAGAGAGACCCAGTACTTC,CSAREGGGRETQYF
TRBJ2-2,TRBV19,NA,few,TGTGCCAGTAGTTTCCAAATCACCGGGGAGCTGTTTTTT,CASSFQITGELFF
TRBJ1-5,TRBV15,NA,many,TGTGCCACCAGCAGAGATGCTGATTATCAGCCCCAGCATTTT,CATSRDADYQPQHF
TRBJ2-1,TRBV3-1,NA,once,TGTGCCAGCAGCCCCCTCGCGGGATACAATGAGCAGTTCTTC,CASSPLAGYNEQFF
TRBJ2-7,TRBV5-6,NA,many,TGTGCCAGCAGCTTGGCCAACGGGTGGGGGTACTTC,CASSLANGWGYF
TRBJ2-7,TRBV7-2,NA,few,TGTGCCAGCAGCTCGTCGGAGCGCGAGCAGTACTTC,CASSSSEREQYF
TRBJ2-7,TRBV18,NA,NA,TGTGCCAGCTCACCGGTAACAGGCAAAACCTACGAGCAGTACTTC,CASSPVTGKTYEQYF
TRBJ2-1,TRBV20-1,TRBD2,NA,TGCAGTGCTAGAGCTGCGGGGGTCCGGAGCTCCTACAATGAGCAGTTCTTC,CSARAAGVRSSYNEQFF